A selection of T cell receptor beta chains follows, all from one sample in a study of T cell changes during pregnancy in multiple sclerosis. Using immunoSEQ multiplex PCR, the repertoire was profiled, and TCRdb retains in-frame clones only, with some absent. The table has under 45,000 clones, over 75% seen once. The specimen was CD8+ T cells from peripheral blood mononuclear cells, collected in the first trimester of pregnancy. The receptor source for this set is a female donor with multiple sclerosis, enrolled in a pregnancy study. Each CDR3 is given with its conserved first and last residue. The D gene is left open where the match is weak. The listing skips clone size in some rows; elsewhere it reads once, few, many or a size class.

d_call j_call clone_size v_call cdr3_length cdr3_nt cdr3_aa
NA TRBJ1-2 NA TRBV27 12 TGTGCCAGCAGTTTGCCAGGGGATGGCTACACCTTC CASSLPGDGYTF
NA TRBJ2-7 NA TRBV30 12 TGTGCCTGGACCCTAAGGGGGGGGGAGCAGTACTTC CAWTLRGGEQYF
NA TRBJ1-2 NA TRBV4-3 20 TGCGCCAGCAGCCAAGATCGCCTTCCAGGGAGGGCAAAACCAAGCTATGGCTACACCTTC CASSQDRLPGRAKPSYGYTF
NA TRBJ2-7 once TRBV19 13 TGTGCCAGCTCCAGACCGGGGGCCTACGAGCAGTACTTC CASSRPGAYEQYF
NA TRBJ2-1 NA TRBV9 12 TGTGCCAGCAGCCCCGCCAGGGGTGAGCAGTTCTTC CASSPARGEQFF
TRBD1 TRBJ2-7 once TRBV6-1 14 TGTGCCAGCAGCCCTGGGACAGGGGCCGGCGAGCAGTACTTC CASSPGTGAGEQYF
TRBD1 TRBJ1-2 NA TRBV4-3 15 TGCGCCAGCAGCCGCTCAGACAGGGGCCCGGATGGCTACACCTTC CASSRSDRGPDGYTF
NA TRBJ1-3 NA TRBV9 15 TGTGCCAGCAGCGTAGTTTCAGGGGCTGGAAACACCATATATTTT CASSVVSGAGNTIYF
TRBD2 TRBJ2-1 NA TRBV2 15 TGTGCCAGCAGTGAAGCCGGGACTAGCGGCAATGAGCAGTTCTTC CASSEAGTSGNEQFF
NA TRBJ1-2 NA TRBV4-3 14 TGCGCCAGCAGCCAGGCTACACAGGTGGAAGGCTACACCTTC CASSQATQVEGYTF
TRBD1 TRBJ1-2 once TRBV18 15 TGTGCCAGCTCACCAGGACAGGAGGCTAACTATGGCTACACCTTC CASSPGQEANYGYTF
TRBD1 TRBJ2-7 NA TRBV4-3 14 TGCGCCAGCAGCCAAGGAGACAGGGGCTACGAGCAGTACTTC CASSQGDRGYEQYF
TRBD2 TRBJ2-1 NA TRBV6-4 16 TGTGCCAGCAGTGCCTACCTAGCGGGGGGCGGTGATGAGCAGTTCTTC CASSAYLAGGGDEQFF
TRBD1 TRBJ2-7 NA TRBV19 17 TGTGCCAGTAGTATAGAAGGTGGGGGACAGGGTGACTACGAGCAGTACTTC CASSIEGGGQGDYEQYF
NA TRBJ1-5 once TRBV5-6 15 TGTGCCAGCAGCTTGGGCGACAGGAGCAATCAGCCCCAGCATTTT CASSLGDRSNQPQHF
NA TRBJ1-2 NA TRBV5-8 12 TGTGCCAGCAGCTTGCTCGGCAGGGTGGACACCTTC CASSLLGRVDTF
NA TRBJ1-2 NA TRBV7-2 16 TGTGCCAGCAGCTTAGCGCACAGCCTTAAGGACTATGGCTACACCTTC CASSLAHSLKDYGYTF
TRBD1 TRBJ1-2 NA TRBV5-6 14 TGTGCCAGCAGCCCCCGGACAGGCTCCTCGGGCTACACCTTC CASSPRTGSSGYTF
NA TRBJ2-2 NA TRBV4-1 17 TGCGCCAGCAGCCATCGGGACTTGACGGGAAACACCGGGGAGCTGTTTTTT CASSHRDLTGNTGELFF
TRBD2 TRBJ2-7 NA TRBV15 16 TGTGCCACCAGCAGAGGGACTAGCGGGCTATACTACGAGCAGTACTTC CATSRGTSGLYYEQYF
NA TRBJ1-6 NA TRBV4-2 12 TGTGCCAGCAGCCAAGAAACCACAGACCTCCACTTT CASSQETTDLHF
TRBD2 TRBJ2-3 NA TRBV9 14 TGTGCCAGCAGCGAAGCGGGGGCCACAGATACGCAGTATTTT CASSEAGATDTQYF
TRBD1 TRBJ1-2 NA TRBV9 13 TGTGCCAGCAGCGCGGGGACAGGGGGAATGGGAACCTTC CASSAGTGGMGTF
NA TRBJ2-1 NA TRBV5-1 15 TGCGCCAGCCGTGCGGATAGGAGCTCCTACAATGAGCAGTTCTTC CASRADRSSYNEQFF
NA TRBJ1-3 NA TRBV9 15 TGTGCCAGCAGCCCCTGGGGGGAATGGGGAAACACCATATATTTT CASSPWGEWGNTIYF
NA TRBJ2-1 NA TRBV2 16 TGTGCCAGCAGTGTGGGTCGACAGAGCTCCTACAATGAGCAGTTCTTC CASSVGRQSSYNEQFF
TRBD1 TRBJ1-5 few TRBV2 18 TGTGCCAGCAGTGAAGCGCTTCGGGACAGAGATAGCAATCAGCCCCAGCATTTT CASSEALRDRDSNQPQHF
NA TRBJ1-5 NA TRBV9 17 TGTGCCAGCAGCGCGGACTCTCGGTTAAGAGGAGATCAGCCCCAGCATTTT CASSADSRLRGDQPQHF
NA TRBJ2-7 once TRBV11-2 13 TGTGCCAGCAGCTTAGGCCAGACTTACGAGCAGTACTTC CASSLGQTYEQYF
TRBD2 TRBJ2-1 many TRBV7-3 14 TGTGCCAGCAGTTTCCTGGGGGGGGAGGATGAGCAGTTCTTC CASSFLGGEDEQFF
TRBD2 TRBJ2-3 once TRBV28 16 TGTGCCGGGGGACACTCTAGCGGGGGGGCGGCAGATACGCAGTATTTT CAGGHSSGGAADTQYF
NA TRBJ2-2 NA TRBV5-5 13 TGTGCCAGCAGCTTGTCTACGACCGGGGAGCTGTTTTTT CASSLSTTGELFF
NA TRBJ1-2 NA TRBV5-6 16 TGTGCCAGCAGTCCTCGACGGGAGGGTAGTACCTATGGCTACACCTTC CASSPRREGSTYGYTF
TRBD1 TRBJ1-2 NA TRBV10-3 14 TGTGCCATCTTTGGGACAGGGAGTAACTATGGCTACACCTTC CAIFGTGSNYGYTF
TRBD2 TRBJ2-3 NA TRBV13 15 TGTGCCAGCAGCCCTAGAGGGGAGGGAGCGGATACGCAGTATTTT CASSPRGEGADTQYF
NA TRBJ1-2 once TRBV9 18 TGTGCCAGCAGCGTTTGGTATAATCGGACAGTGATTAACTATGGCTACACCTTC CASSVWYNRTVINYGYTF
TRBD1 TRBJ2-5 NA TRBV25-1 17 TGTGCCAGCAGTGAATATGAGGGACAGGGGATTATAGAGACCCAGTACTTC CASSEYEGQGIIETQYF
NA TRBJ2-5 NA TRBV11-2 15 TGTGCCAGCAGCTTAGGCAGGCTCTTATGGGAGACCCAGTACTTC CASSLGRLLWETQYF
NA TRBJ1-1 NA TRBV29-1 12 TGCAGCGTTTTGACACTGAACACTGAAGCTTTCTTT CSVLTLNTEAFF
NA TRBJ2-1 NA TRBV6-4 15 TGTGCCAGCAGCCCTGAGGCTGCCTCCTACAATGAGCAGTTCTTC CASSPEAASYNEQFF